This T cell receptor beta chain was obtained from a study of identical twins. Every donor was a healthy Caucasian. General study points: The study based its conclusions on cross-sectional statistical analysis and did not follow the same donors. Memory repertoires showed no such pattern, whereas abundant cord blood beta clonotypes carried fewer insertions.

This clonotype has a count of ten or more. What it binds is not known. Germline CDR1 and CDR2: SEHNR and FQNEAQ (reference sequence). The CDR3 is 16 amino acids. Losses at the gene ends were 5 bases for V and 5 bases for J; bases not matched to a gene: 12. Unique molecular identifiers were present on the cDNA, and a universal primer site came from template switching. MiXCR, run by TCRdb on the 5' RACE reads, gives a single entry per CDR3 protein. The table lists about 890,000 distinct CDR3 sequences, more than 9% of them singletons. Separately, the same data were catalogued under a study of yellow fever vaccine responses in identical twins.

Sequencing used PBMCs. This chain connects TRBV7-9 to TRBJ1-5; 7 bases align to TRBD1. This sequence originates from a woman under 30 in good health. The CDR3 sequence: CASSDDRVGGYQPQHF. The CDR3 nucleotides are TGTGCCAGCAGCGACGACAGGGTTGGGGGGTATCAGCCCCAGCATTTT.